What follows are 30 T cell receptor beta chains derived from one specimen sequenced in a study of shared clonotypes between healthy human individuals. TCRdb's table, derived via immunoSEQ multiplex PCR, lists solely in-frame clones and lacks some. This sample has a few million clones; approximately 95% occur once, and the top ten carry roughly 0.36%. Sequencing was done on a sample of naive CD4+ T cells from PBMCs. Subset indicated: CD45RA+ positively selected. These TCRs come from a man aged 18 to 29 in good health. Some clones in this sample may be carry-over from other donors' samples.

This clone showed up just once. The genes are TRBV25-1 and TRBJ2-7; 8 positions match TRBD2. CDR1 and CDR2 (germline): MGHDK, SYGVNS. J lost 0 bases, V lost 2 bases, and 3 bases had no gene match. The CDR3 extends over 15 amino acids. CDR3 region: CASSENSGDSYEQYF. The CDR3 DNA reads as TGTGCCAGCAGTGAAAATAGCGGGGACTCCTACGAGCAGTACTTC.

The chain has TRBV9 and TRBJ2-5; D not certain. The ends were cut back, 1 base at V and 4 bases at J, with 5 bases in the middle. The CDR3 length is 12 residues. CDR1 SGDLS and CDR2 YYNGEE come from the germline V gene. CDR3 in amino acids: CASSVSGETQYF. Here the CDR3 DNA reads TGTGCCAGCAGCGTATCAGGAGAGACCCAGTACTTC.

The chain uses TRBV9 and TRBJ1-4, with D possibly TRBD1 on 5 matching bases. The CDR3 is 14 residues long. Germline values: CDR1 SGDLS, CDR2 YYNGEE. Trimming removed 3 bases at V and 7 bases at J, with 13 bases between. This CDR3 reads CASSARDASEKLFF. The CDR3, as DNA: TGTGCCAGCAGCGCCCGGGACGCTTCTGAAAAACTGTTTTTT.

Here the CDR3 DNA reads TGTGCCAGCAGCGACGGGGCCGCGCCTGAAAAACTGTTTTTT. Amino acid sequence: CASSDGAAPEKLFF. The J gene is TRBJ1-4, the V gene TRBV5-4, with a tentative D call TRBD1 (5 bases). The germline gives CDR1 SGHNT, CDR2 YYREEE (reference sequence). This CDR3 has 14 amino acids. Trimming removed 4 bases at V and 7 bases at J, with 14 bases between.

The CDR3 region has the DNA TGTGCCAGCAGTAGGACAGACCTCGGTCAGCCCCAGCATTTT. It codes for CASSRTDLGQPQHF. The chain carries TRBV28 and TRBJ1-5; possibly TRBD1 for D (6 bases). Trimming cost V 5 bases and J 6 bases, with 14 bases left between them. In germline, CDR1 is MDHEN, CDR2 SYDVKM. The CDR3 totals 14 residues. Looking up the rest from reference TRBV28 and TRBJ1-5 gives the full variable domain: DVKVTQSSRYLVKRTGEKVFLECVQDMDHENMFWYRQDPGLGLRLIYFSYDVKMKEKGDIPEGYSVSREKKERFSLILESASTNQTSMYLCASSRTDLGQPQHFGDGTRLSIL.

Concerning this clone itself: The same CDR3 is also encoded by other DNA sequences in this sample. The rearrangement links TRBV5-4 to TRBJ2-7; TRBD1 might be the D (6 bases). The CDR3 covers 13 residues. Germline assignment: CDR1 SGHNT and CDR2 YYREEE (reference sequence). Trimming took 4 bases from V and 4 from J, leaving 12 bases between them. The CDR3 DNA sequence: TGTGCCAGCAGCCTCGGACAGAATTACGAGCAGTACTTC. This gives the protein CASSLGQNYEQYF.

The chain employs TRBV15 and TRBJ1-2; 7 bases line up with TRBD1. After removal of 0 bases from V and 3 bases from J, the junction contained 7 bases not matched to a gene. The V gene's germline CDR1 is LNHNV and CDR2 YYDKDF (reference sequence). The CDR3 sequence is 16 residues long. The CDR3 reads CATSRDYSDRHYGYTF. CDR3 bases: TGTGCCACCAGCAGAGATTACTCGGACAGGCACTATGGCTACACCTTC. Full variable domain (remainder filled in from reference TRBV15 and TRBJ1-2): DAMVIQNPRYQVTQFGKPVTLSCSQTLNHNVMYWYQQKSSQAPKLLFHYYDKDFNNEADTPDNFQSRRPNTSFCFLDIRSPGLGDTAMYLCATSRDYSDRHYGYTFGSGTRLTVV.

V usage is TRBV5-1 and J usage is TRBJ2-3; 11 nucleotides line up with TRBD2. V shed 0 bases, J shed 4 bases, and the junction held 7 bases outside the gene matches. The germline CDR1 and CDR2 sequences are SGHRS and YFSETQ. CDR3 length: 17 residues. For the CDR3, the DNA is TGCGCCAGCAGCTTGGTTCTTAGCGGGAGGGCAGCAGATACGCAGTATTTT. This translates into CASSLVLSGRAADTQYF.

V and J are TRBV5-1 and TRBJ2-7; TRBD1 aligns across 9 bases. The CDR3 runs to 13 residues. The V gene's germline CDR1 is SGHRS and CDR2 YFSETQ. Losses at the gene ends were 4 bases for V and 6 bases for J; bases not matched to a gene: 5. CDR3 sequence (DNA): TGCGCCAGCAGCCTAGAGACAGGGGGCGAGCAGTACTTC. Amino acid sequence: CASSLETGGEQYF.

The CDR3, as DNA: TGTGCCAGCAGCCCGTCGGGTGGCTACACCTTC. This translates into CASSPSGGYTF. The rearrangement links TRBV7-9 to TRBJ1-2; no reliable D call. V was clipped by 5 bases and J by 7 bases, with 8 bases between them. The germline V gene has CDR1 SEHNR and CDR2 FQNEAQ (reference sequence). The CDR3 extends over 11 amino acids.

The chain uses TRBV15 and TRBJ2-3; D unresolved. CDR3 length: 13 residues. Germline V lookup: CDR1 LNHNV, CDR2 YYDKDF (reference sequence). Between the trimmed V and J ends, which lost 4 bases and 5 bases, there was a span of 10 bases. The CDR3 region is CATSTRLGDTQYF. For the CDR3, the DNA is TGTGCCACCAGCACGAGACTGGGAGATACGCAGTATTTT.

The rearrangement links TRBV28 to TRBJ2-7, with 14 bases fitting TRBD2. V dropped 6 bases and J dropped 5; count of bases not matched to a gene: 15. The CDR3 sequence is 18 residues long. The germline V gene encodes CDR1 MDHEN and CDR2 SYDVKM. The CDR3 DNA sequence: TGTGCCAGCAGCCCCCCCGGACTAGCGGGAGGTGGGGGGAACGAGCAGTACTTC. Encoded protein: CASSPPGLAGGGGNEQYF.

V is TRBV2 and J is TRBJ2-3; a weak D match, TRBD1 (7 bases). Germline V CDR1 and CDR2: SNHLY, FYNNEI. V was clipped by 0 bases and J by 0 bases, with 13 bases between them. The CDR3 is 17 residues long. The CDR3 sequence is CASSEALRGASTDTQYF. The CDR3 DNA is TGTGCCAGCAGTGAAGCCCTCAGGGGGGCTAGCACAGATACGCAGTATTTT.

This rearrangement joins TRBV28 to TRBJ1-5; D is possibly TRBD1 (6 bases). This CDR3 region has 13 residues. The V end lost 5 bases, the J end lost 7 bases, and 12 bases lay between the germline ends. CDR1 is MDHEN, CDR2 SYDVKM, per germline. The chain's CDR3 is CASSVPQGQPQHF. The CDR3 nucleotides read TGTGCCAGCAGTGTGCCTCAGGGGCAGCCCCAGCATTTT.

This chain uses TRBV28 with TRBJ1-2; D gene unclear. Germline CDR1 MDHEN, CDR2 SYDVKM. The CDR3 totals 12 residues. The germline V and J ends were trimmed by 8 bases and 8 bases, with 15 bases remaining between them. CDR3 in DNA: TGTGCCAGCGGACCCCCCCGGAGCGGCTACACCTTC. This sequence encodes CASGPPRSGYTF.

The chain uses TRBV9 and TRBJ2-1; D is uncertain. Germline CDR1 reads SGDLS; CDR2 reads YYNGEE. V lost 3 bases and J lost 3, with 10 bases in between. The CDR3 is 14 residues long. The CDR3: CASSAEPDYNEQFF. As DNA, the CDR3 is TGTGCCAGCAGCGCGGAGCCCGACTACAATGAGCAGTTCTTC.

The chain recombines TRBV5-1 with TRBJ2-1, with 7 bases matching TRBD1. The CDR3 is 13 residues long. With 1 base clipped from V and 6 bases from J, the junction kept 1 base outside the gene matches. CDR1 and CDR2 from the germline V gene are SGHRS and YFSETQ. CDR3 nucleotide sequence: TGCGCCAGCAGCTTGACAGGGGCCAATGAGCAGTTCTTC. Amino acid sequence: CASSLTGANEQFF.

This clone came up a few times. The V and J genes are TRBV27 and TRBJ1-5, with TRBD1 as a possible D gene (6 bases). This CDR3 spans 18 amino acids. CDR1 and CDR2 (germline): MNHEY, SMNVEV (reference sequence). V lost 6 bases to trimming and J lost 0 bases, with 21 bases between them. In DNA form, the CDR3 reads TGTGCCAGCAGCCTCAGGACAGTGGGGCCCGATAGCAATCAGCCCCAGCATTTT. It specifies CASSLRTVGPDSNQPQHF.

V gene TRBV28 combines with J gene TRBJ2-7, with 7 bases that match TRBD2. The CDR3 has 14 amino acids. V shed 3 bases, J shed 6 bases, and the junction held 8 bases outside the gene matches. Germline V lookup: CDR1 MDHEN, CDR2 SYDVKM. In DNA form, the CDR3 reads TGTGCCAGCAGTTTGAGGCGGGAGCTGGCCGAGCAGTACTTC. It translates to CASSLRRELAEQYF.

The chain employs TRBV5-1 and TRBJ2-5; 12 nucleotides agree with TRBD2. The germline V gene encodes CDR1 SGHRS and CDR2 YFSETQ. The V and J ends lost 0 bases and 6 bases, in that order; junction bases with no gene match: 12. This CDR3 has 18 amino acids. This CDR3 is CASSLEGLLAGGRKTQYF. In DNA form, the CDR3 reads TGCGCCAGCAGCTTGGAGGGGCTACTAGCGGGAGGAAGGAAGACCCAGTACTTC.

CDR3 DNA sequence: TGCGCCAGCAGCTTGGGAGGTAGCGGGAGACGAGAGACCCAGTACTTC. Its translation is CASSLGGSGRRETQYF. This chain connects TRBV5-1 to TRBJ2-5, with TRBD2 matching over 9 bases. Germline V gene sequence: CDR1 SGHRS, CDR2 YFSETQ. The CDR3 contains 16 residues. The J segment lost 4 bases and the V segment lost 0 bases, leaving 7 bases of the junction unmatched.

This chain links TRBV27 with TRBJ1-4; D gene unclear. The CDR3 runs 13 residues. Trimming shortened V by 2 bases and J by 4 bases, and 5 bases separated the two germline ends. Germline assignment: CDR1 MNHEY and CDR2 SMNVEV (reference sequence). The DNA for the CDR3 is TGTGCCAGCAGTTTAGATCATAATGAAAAACTGTTTTTT. Amino acids: CASSLDHNEKLFF.

The J gene is TRBJ2-7, the V gene TRBV9, with D unresolved. The germline V gene encodes CDR1 SGDLS and CDR2 YYNGEE. CDR3 length equals 13 residues. The V and J ends lost 0 bases and 6 bases respectively, with 10 bases between them. CDR3 nucleotides: TGTGCCAGCAGCGTAGCGCTCGGCGCCGAGCAGTACTTC. Translating it yields CASSVALGAEQYF.

V is TRBV28 and J is TRBJ2-7; D possibly corresponds to TRBD2 (6 bases). The CDR3 extends over 15 amino acids. Germline CDR1 and CDR2: MDHEN and SYDVKM. The V end lost 5 bases, the J end lost 0 bases, and 14 bases lay between the germline ends. The CDR3 sequence: CASSTLGGISYEQYF. The CDR3 DNA reads as TGTGCCAGCAGTACCCTTGGGGGGATCTCCTACGAGCAGTACTTC.

J is TRBJ2-5 and V is TRBV29-1; no clear D gene. CDR3 length: 12 residues. Germline CDR1 and CDR2: SQVTM and ANQGSEA. V was cut by 8 bases and J by 9 bases, with 19 bases left in between. In DNA form, the CDR3 reads TGCAGCTTTATTGACAATGCGGCGCCCCAGTACTTC. Its protein product is CSFIDNAAPQYF.

V is TRBV27 and J is TRBJ1-2; the match to TRBD1 covers 7 bases. The CDR3 is made up of 13 amino acids. The V gene's germline CDR1 is MNHEY and CDR2 SMNVEV (reference sequence). Trimming removed 4 bases from V and 5 bases from J; junction bases left unmatched: 4. CDR3 amino acids: CASSSKTGYGYTF. The CDR3 bases are TGTGCCAGCAGTTCAAAGACAGGGTATGGCTACACCTTC.

The chain recombines TRBV29-1 with TRBJ1-2, with D unclear. CDR1 SQVTM and CDR2 ANQGSEA come from the germline V gene. CDR3 length equals 15 residues. Trimming removed 0 bases at V and 4 bases at J, with 15 bases between. In DNA, the CDR3 is TGCAGCGTTGAAGAAACCAACAGCGCGGCCTATGGCTACACCTTC. Translated: CSVEETNSAAYGYTF.

A word on this clone: The same CDR3 can be traced to other DNA sequences in this sample. This chain links TRBV5-4 with TRBJ2-7, with D possibly being TRBD1 (6 bases). V was pared by 0 bases and J by 4 bases, with 14 bases between. The CDR3 extends over 15 amino acids. CDR1 and CDR2 (germline): SGHNT, YYREEE (reference sequence). CDR3: CASSLGGQGPYEQYF. DNA of the CDR3: TGTGCCAGCAGCTTGGGGGGGCAGGGTCCATACGAGCAGTACTTC.

The rearrangement joins TRBV5-1 to TRBJ2-5, with D perhaps TRBD1 or TRBD2 (5 bases each). This CDR3 spans 12 amino acids. Germline CDR1 and CDR2: SGHRS and YFSETQ. The germline V and J ends were trimmed by 7 bases and 4 bases, with 11 bases remaining between them. The CDR3 DNA is TGCGCCAGCGGAGGCCAGGGAGAGACCCAGTACTTC. It encodes CASGGQGETQYF.

The chain joins TRBV7-3 to TRBJ2-6; D is possibly TRBD2 (6 bases). Germline V CDR1 and CDR2: SGHTA, FQGTGA. The CDR3 consists of 16 residues. V was shortened by 5 bases and J by 0 bases, with 11 bases between the two germline ends. The DNA for the CDR3 is TGTGCCAGCAGCGGCGGGGTGCTCTCTGGGGCCAACGTCCTGACTTTC. Residues: CASSGGVLSGANVLTF.